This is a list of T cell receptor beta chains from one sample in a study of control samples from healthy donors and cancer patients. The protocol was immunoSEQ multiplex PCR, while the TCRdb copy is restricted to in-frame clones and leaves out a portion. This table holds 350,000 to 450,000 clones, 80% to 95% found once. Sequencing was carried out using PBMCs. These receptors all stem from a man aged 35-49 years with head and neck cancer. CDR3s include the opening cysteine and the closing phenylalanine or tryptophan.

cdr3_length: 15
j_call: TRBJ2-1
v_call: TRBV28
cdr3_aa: CASSLSGLPYNEQFF

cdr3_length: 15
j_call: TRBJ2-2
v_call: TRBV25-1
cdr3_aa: CASSEYKQGNGELFF

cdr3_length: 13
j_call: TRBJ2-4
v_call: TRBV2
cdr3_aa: CASLSGVQNIQYF

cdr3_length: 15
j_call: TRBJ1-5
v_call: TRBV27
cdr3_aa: CASSPGTGGSQPQHF

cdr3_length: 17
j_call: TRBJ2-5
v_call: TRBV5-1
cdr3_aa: CASSLFPDGRNRETQYF

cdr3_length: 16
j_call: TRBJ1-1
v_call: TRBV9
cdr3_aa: CASSPNNRVGATEAFF

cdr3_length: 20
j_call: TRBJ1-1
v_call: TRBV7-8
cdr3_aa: CASSHIPPKDSGSPNTEAFF

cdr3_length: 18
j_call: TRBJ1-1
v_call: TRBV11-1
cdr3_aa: CASSLALMGLTVNTEAFF

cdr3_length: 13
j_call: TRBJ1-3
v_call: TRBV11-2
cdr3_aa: CASSLVLQRTIYF

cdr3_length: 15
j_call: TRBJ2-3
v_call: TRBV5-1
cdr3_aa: CASSSTRDRGDTQYF

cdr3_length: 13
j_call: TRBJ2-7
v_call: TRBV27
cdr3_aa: CASSSRTGGEQYF

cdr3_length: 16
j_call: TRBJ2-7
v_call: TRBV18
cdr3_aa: CASSPLGQGKPYEQYF

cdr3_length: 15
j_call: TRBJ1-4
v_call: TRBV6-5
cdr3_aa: CASRTRQGVDEKLFF

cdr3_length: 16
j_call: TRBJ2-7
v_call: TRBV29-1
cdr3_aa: CSVAGTSGSLSYEQYF

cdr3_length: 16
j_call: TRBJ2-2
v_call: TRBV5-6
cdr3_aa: CASSLGRGLGTGELFF

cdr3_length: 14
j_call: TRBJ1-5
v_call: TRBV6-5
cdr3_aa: CASSYQASNQPQHF

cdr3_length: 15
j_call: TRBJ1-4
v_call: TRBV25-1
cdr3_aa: CASSEYRGSDEKLFF

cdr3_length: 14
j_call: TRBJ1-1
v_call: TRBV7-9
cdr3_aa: CAVGGDVMNTEAFF

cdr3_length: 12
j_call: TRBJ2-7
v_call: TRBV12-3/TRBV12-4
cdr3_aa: CAPLRVSYEQYF

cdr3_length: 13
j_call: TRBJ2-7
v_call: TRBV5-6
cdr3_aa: CASSLGQSYEQYF

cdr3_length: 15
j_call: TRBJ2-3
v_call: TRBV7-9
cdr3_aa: CASSLAGSSTDTQYF

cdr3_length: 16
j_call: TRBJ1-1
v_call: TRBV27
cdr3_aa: CASSQGFGAVGTEAFF

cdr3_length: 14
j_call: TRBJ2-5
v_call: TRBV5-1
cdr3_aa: CASRQRGGSETQYF

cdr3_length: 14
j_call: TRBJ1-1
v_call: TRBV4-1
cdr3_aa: CASSQQTGNTEAFF

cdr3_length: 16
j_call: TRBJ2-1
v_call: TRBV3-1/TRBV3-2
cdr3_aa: CASSRMRQPVYNEQFF

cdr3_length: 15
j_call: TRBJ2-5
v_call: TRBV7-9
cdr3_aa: CASSPGTSGRGTQYF

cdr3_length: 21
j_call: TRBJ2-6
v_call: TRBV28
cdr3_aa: CASSLLPALWEEISGANVLTF

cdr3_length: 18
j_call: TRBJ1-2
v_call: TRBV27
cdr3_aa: CARTGTGASFQANYGYTF

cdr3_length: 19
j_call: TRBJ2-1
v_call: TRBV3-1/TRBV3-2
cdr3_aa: CASSQGGRELTLLYNEQFF

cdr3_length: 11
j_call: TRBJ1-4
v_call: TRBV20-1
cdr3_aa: CSATGSEKLFF

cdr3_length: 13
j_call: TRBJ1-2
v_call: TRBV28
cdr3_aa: CASSSGEFYGYTF

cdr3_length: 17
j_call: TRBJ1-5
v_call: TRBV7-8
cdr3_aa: CASSLEQGGISNQPQHF

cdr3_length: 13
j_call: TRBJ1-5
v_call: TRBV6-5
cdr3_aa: CASSLQGNQPQHF

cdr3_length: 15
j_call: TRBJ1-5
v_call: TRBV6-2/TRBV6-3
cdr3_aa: CASSGPGGVNQPQHF

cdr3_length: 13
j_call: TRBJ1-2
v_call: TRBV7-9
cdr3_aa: CASSHGTDYGYTF

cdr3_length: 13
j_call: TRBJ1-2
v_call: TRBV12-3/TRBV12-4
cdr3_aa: CASSSQGARGYTF

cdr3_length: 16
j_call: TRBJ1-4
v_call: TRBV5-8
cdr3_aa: CASSASPGTTNEKLFF

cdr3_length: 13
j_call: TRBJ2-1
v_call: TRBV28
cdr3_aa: CASTKSSYNEQFF

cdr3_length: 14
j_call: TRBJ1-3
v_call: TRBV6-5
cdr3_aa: CASSLRGGGNTIYF

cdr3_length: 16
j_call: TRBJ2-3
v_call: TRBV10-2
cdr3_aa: CASTEKGTSKSDTQYF

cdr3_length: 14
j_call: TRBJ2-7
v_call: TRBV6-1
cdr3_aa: CASSDLGGNYEQYF

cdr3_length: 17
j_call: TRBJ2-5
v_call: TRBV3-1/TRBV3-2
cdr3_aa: CASSQGTQTGEEETQYF

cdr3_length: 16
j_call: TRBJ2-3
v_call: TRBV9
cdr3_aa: CASSVDAGVSVDTQYF

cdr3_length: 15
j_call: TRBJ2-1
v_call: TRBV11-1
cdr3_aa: CASSSGGLVVNEQFF

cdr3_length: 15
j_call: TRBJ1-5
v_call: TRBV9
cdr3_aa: CASSVTGIGNQPQHF

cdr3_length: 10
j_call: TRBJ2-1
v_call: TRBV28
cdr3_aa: CASSLNEQFF

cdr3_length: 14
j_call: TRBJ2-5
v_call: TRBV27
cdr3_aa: CASSLLVGSETQYF

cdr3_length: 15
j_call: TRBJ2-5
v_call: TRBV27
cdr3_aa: CASQRPGPEQETQYF

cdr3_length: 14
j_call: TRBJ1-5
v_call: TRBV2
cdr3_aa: CASSLSGSYQPQHF

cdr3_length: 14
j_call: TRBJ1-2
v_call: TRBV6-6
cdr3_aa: CASSYSQDLYGYTF

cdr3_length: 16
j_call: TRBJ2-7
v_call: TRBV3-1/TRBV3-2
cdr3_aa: CASSHTTSGRAYEQYF

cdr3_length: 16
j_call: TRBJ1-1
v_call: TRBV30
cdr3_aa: CAWMNVGTGKFTEAFF

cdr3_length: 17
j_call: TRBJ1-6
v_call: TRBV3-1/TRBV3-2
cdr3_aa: CASSQPKGQGGNSPLHF

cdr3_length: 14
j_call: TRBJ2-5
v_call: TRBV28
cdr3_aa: CASSLPLGVETQYF

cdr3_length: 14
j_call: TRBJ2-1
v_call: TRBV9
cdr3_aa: CASTGTSERGEQFF

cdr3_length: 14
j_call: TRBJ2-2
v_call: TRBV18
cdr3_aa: CASSAGQNTGELFF

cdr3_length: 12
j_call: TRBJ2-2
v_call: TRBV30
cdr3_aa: CAQQGAFGELFF

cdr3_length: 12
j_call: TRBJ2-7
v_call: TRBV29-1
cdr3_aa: CSVDDGAYEQYF

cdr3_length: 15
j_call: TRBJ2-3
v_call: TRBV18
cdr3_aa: CASSPRVGGTDTQYF